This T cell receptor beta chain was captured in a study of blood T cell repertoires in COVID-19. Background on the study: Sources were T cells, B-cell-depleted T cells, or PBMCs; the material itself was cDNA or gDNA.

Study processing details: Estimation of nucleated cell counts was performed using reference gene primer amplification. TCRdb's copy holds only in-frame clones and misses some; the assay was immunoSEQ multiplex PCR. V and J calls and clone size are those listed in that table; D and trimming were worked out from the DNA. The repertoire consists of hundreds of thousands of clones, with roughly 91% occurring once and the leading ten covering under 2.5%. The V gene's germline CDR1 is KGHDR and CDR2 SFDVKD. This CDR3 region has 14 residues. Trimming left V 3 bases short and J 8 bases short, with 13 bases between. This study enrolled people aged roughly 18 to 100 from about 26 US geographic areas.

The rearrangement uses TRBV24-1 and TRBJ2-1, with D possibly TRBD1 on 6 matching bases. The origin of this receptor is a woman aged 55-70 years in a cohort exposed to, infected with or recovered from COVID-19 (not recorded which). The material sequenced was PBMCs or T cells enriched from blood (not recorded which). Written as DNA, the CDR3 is TGTGCCACCAGTGATCTGGGGGCTGGGCATGAGCAGTTCTTC. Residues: CATSDLGAGHEQFF.